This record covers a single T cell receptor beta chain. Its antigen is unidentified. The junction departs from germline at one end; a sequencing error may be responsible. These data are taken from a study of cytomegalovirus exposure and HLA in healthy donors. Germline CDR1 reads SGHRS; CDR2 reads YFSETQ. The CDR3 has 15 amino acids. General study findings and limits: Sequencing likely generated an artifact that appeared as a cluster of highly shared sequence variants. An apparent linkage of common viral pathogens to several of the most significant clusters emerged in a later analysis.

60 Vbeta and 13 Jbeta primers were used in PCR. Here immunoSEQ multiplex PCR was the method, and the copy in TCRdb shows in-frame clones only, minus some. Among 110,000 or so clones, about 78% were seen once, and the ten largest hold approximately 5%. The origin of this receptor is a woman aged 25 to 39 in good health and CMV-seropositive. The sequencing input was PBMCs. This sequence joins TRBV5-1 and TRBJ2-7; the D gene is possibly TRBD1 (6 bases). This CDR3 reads CAGSLVGGGWGEQYF. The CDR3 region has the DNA TGCGCCGGCAGCTTGGTAGGTGGGGGCTGGGGCGAGCAGTACTTC. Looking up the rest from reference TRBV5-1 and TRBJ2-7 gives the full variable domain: KAGVTQTPRYLIKTRGQQVTLSCSPISGHRSVSWYQQTPGQGLQFLFEYFSETQRNKGNFPGRFSGRQFSNSRSEMNVSTLELGDSALYLCAGSLVGGGWGEQYFGPGTRLTVT.